The 20 T cell receptor beta chains presented below share a single source sample, sequenced in a study of T-cell memory formation after mild COVID-19. TCRdb analysed the 5' RACE reads with MiXCR anew, one entry per CDR3 protein. The table shows 400,000 to 500,000 distinct CDR3 sequences, with roughly 24% occurring only once. The sample was PBMCs or a T cell subset sorted from them (not recorded which). These receptors came from an adult woman who had mild COVID-19 (a few samples of this study predate the infection). Cell type and time point are not known.

This clonotype was seen a few times. The chain carries TRBV5-1 and TRBJ2-1; 8 positions match TRBD2. CDR1 and CDR2 (germline): SGHRS, YFSETQ. The CDR3 extends over 16 amino acids. J was trimmed by 1 base and V by 0 bases; bases with no gene match: 3. As DNA, the CDR3 is TGCGCCAGCAGCTTGGTAGTAGCGGGGTCCTACAATGAGCAGTTCTTC. As protein: CASSLVVAGSYNEQFF.

The V and J genes are TRBV7-8 and TRBJ2-2; perhaps TRBD1 as D (6 bases). V lost 6 bases to trimming and J lost 5 bases, with 16 bases between them. Germline CDR1 and CDR2: SGHVS and FQNEAQ. The CDR3 is 15 residues long. The CDR3 is CASRHRVERTGELFF. DNA of the CDR3: TGTGCCAGCAGGCACAGGGTGGAGAGGACCGGGGAGCTGTTTTTT. Looking up the rest from reference TRBV7-8 and TRBJ2-2 gives the full variable domain: GAGVSQSPRYKVAKRGQDVALRCDPISGHVSLFWYQQALGQGPEFLTYFQNEAQLDKSGLPSDRFFAERPEGSVSTLKIQRTQQEDSAVYLCASRHRVERTGELFFGEGSRLTVL.

The rearrangement uses TRBV4-2 and TRBJ2-1; 8 bases are shared with TRBD2. The V gene end was trimmed by 0 bases and the J gene end by 2 bases; junction bases not matched to a gene: 6. Germline V gene lookup returns CDR1 LGHNA and CDR2 YNFKEQ. The CDR3 length is 17 residues. The CDR3 sequence is CASSQDLAGRPYNEQFF. In DNA, the CDR3 is TGTGCCAGCAGCCAAGATTTAGCGGGAAGACCCTACAATGAGCAGTTCTTC.

The chain links TRBV29-1 to TRBJ1-1; no definite D call. The CDR3 consists of 10 residues. Germline assignment: CDR1 SQVTM and CDR2 ANQGSEA. CDR3 region: CGIQNTEAFF. The DNA for the CDR3 is TGCGGAATCCAAAACACTGAAGCTTTCTTT. The variable domain in full, completed from reference TRBV29-1 and TRBJ1-1, reads SAVISQKPSRDICQRGTSLTIQCQVDSQVTMMFWYRQQPGQSLTLIATANQGSEATYESGFVIDKFPISRPNLTFSTLTVSNMSPEDSSIYLCGIQNTEAFFGQGTRLTVV.

This clonotype was detected only a few times. A junction end diverges from the germline sequence, so it may reflect a read error. The chain joins TRBV24-1 to TRBJ1-2; D gene uncertain. Looked up from germline, CDR1 is KGHDR and CDR2 is SFDVKD. The CDR3 consists of 14 residues. The chain's CDR3 is CATSDPGSNYGYTF. In DNA, the CDR3 is TGTGCCACCAGTGATCCCGGGTCGAACTACGGCTACACCTTC.

This clonotype has only a few counts. The rearrangement links TRBV6-5 to TRBJ2-2; 7 bases fit TRBD1. This CDR3 spans 14 amino acids. Germline V gene lookup returns CDR1 MNHEY and CDR2 SVGAGI. Trimming removed 2 bases from V and 7 bases from J; junction bases left unmatched: 4. CDR3 amino acids: CASSYRGRSGELFF. In DNA form, the CDR3 reads TGTGCCAGCAGTTACAGGGGGCGCAGCGGGGAGCTGTTTTTT.

In its sample, this clonotype was seen a few times. The DNA of the CDR3 is TGTGCCAGCTCAACCCGCCCGGGACAGCCGAACACCGGGGAGCTGTTTTTT. Encoded protein: CASSTRPGQPNTGELFF. The rearrangement links TRBV6-2 or TRBV6-3 to TRBJ2-2; 7 bases match TRBD1. J was trimmed by 0 bases and V by 8 bases; bases with no gene match: 12. This CDR3 is 17 amino acids long. Germline CDR1 and CDR2: MNHEY and SVGEGT.

The chain combines TRBV5-1 with TRBJ2-5; 10 nucleotides line up with TRBD1. J lost 5 bases, V lost 0 bases, and 10 bases had no gene match. The CDR3 spans 17 residues. Germline-derived CDR1 and CDR2 are SGHRS and YFSETQ. In DNA, the CDR3 is TGCGCCAGCAGCTTGGCCAGACTACGGACAGGGGGGGAGACCCAGTACTTC. Translated: CASSLARLRTGGETQYF.

This chain uses TRBV25-1 with TRBJ2-7; the D is unclear. The germline V gene has CDR1 MGHDK and CDR2 SYGVNS. The CDR3 consists of 15 residues. V was cut by 5 bases and J by 0 bases, with 14 bases left in between. The CDR3 DNA follows: TGTGCCAGCAGTACATCCCGCGGTTACTCCTACGAGCAGTACTTC. This sequence encodes CASSTSRGYSYEQYF.

The rearrangement joins TRBV7-9 to TRBJ1-1, with 9 bases matching TRBD1. Per the germline V gene, CDR1 is SEHNR and CDR2 is FQNEAQ (reference sequence). The J segment lost 4 bases and the V segment lost 5 bases, leaving 11 bases of the junction unmatched. The CDR3 is 16 amino acids. The CDR3 loop reads CASSPQGDRVATEAFF. CDR3 in DNA: TGTGCCAGCAGCCCCCAGGGGGACAGGGTAGCCACTGAAGCTTTCTTT.

This clonotype was counted many times. V gene TRBV7-9 combines with J gene TRBJ1-5; no reliable D call. V was cut by 2 bases and J by 7 bases, with 6 bases left in between. The CDR3 has 12 residues. Germline CDR1 SEHNR, CDR2 FQNEAQ (reference sequence). CDR3 nucleotides: TGTGCCAGCAGCTTATCACGCCAGCCCCAGCATTTT. Encoded protein: CASSLSRQPQHF.

The chain employs TRBV12-3 or TRBV12-4 and TRBJ2-4; unclear D gene. Trimming stripped 4 bases from V and 0 bases from J, with 7 bases between. CDR3 length: 14 amino acids. CDR3 region: CASSSPPAKNIQYF. CDR3 bases: TGTGCCAGCAGTTCCCCACCAGCCAAAAACATTCAGTACTTC.

CDR3 sequence: CASSGTGALPYF. The CDR3 DNA reads as TGTGCCAGCAGTGGGACAGGGGCTCTACCGTACTTC. The chain carries TRBV12-3 or TRBV12-4 and TRBJ2-7, with 10 bases identical to TRBD1. V shed 5 bases, J shed 12 bases, and the junction held 7 bases outside the gene matches. CDR3 length: 12 amino acids.

This chain uses TRBV6-1 with TRBJ2-7; D call uncertain. Between the trimmed V and J ends, which lost 7 bases and 2 bases, there was a span of 3 bases. Germline V gene sequence: CDR1 MNHNS, CDR2 SASEGT. The CDR3 length is 10 residues. The CDR3: CASNAYEQYF. The CDR3 DNA follows: TGTGCCAGCAACGCCTACGAGCAGTACTTC.

At least ten counts were recorded for this clonotype. CDR3 protein: CASSPAGTGGNEQFF. CDR3 coding DNA: TGTGCCAGCAGTCCTGCCGGGACAGGGGGCAATGAGCAGTTCTTC. V gene TRBV12-3 or TRBV12-4 combines with J gene TRBJ2-1, with 11 bases matching TRBD1. Trimming cost V 5 bases and J 6 bases; bases outside gene matches: 6. CDR3 length equals 15 residues.

This clonotype showed up just a few times. The genes are TRBV7-6 and TRBJ2-1; D is ambiguous. V dropped 2 bases and J dropped 6 bases, with 8 bases sitting between them. CDR1 and CDR2 from the germline V gene are SGHVS and FNYEAQ. The CDR3 length is 13 residues. The CDR3 DNA sequence: TGTGCCAGCAGCTTAATATCCGGCAATGAGCAGTTCTTC. Encoded protein: CASSLISGNEQFF.

V is TRBV15 and J is TRBJ2-7; tentative D call: TRBD1 (6 bases). Trimming shortened V by 0 bases and J by 2 bases, and 11 bases separated the two germline ends. This CDR3 has 15 amino acids. CDR1 is LNHNV, CDR2 YYDKDF, per germline (reference sequence). CDR3 sequence: CATSRDPDRPYEQYF. CDR3 DNA: TGTGCCACCAGCAGAGATCCAGACAGGCCCTACGAGCAGTACTTC.

This rearrangement joins TRBV12-3 or TRBV12-4 to TRBJ2-6, with D maybe TRBD1 (6 bases). V lost 8 bases and J 0 bases, leaving 17 bases between the germline ends. This CDR3 has 17 residues. CDR3 in DNA: TGTGCCAGCGTGAACAGGGTCGTCAGCTCTGGGGCCAACGTCCTGACTTTC. Translating gives CASVNRVVSSGANVLTF.

V usage is TRBV27 and J usage is TRBJ1-2; D possibly corresponds to TRBD1 (6 bases). V dropped 4 bases and J dropped 5 bases, with 11 bases sitting between them. Germline CDR1 and CDR2: MNHEY and SMNVEV (reference sequence). The length of the CDR3 is 13 residues. The CDR3 here is CASSSNTGYGYTF. Here the CDR3 DNA reads TGTGCCAGCAGTTCGAACACAGGGTATGGCTACACCTTC.

A single count supports this clonotype. V and J are TRBV20-1 and TRBJ1-1; possible D gene TRBD1, 5 bases. Between the trimmed V and J ends, which lost 7 bases and 4 bases, there was a span of 13 bases. CDR1 is DFQATT, CDR2 SNEGSKA, per germline (reference sequence). The CDR3 spans 12 residues. CDR3 residues: CSVPSRGTEAFF. The CDR3 nucleotides read TGCAGTGTCCCGAGTAGGGGCACTGAAGCTTTCTTT.